This T cell receptor beta chain is drawn from a study of blood T cell repertoires in COVID-19. In the study overall: COVID-19 samples collected from the United States, Italy and Spain covered acute and convalescent phases.

The authors' processing: Reference gene primer amplification in the assay estimated nucleated cell counts. Method: immunoSEQ multiplex PCR; TCRdb's copy keeps in-frame clones and lacks some. V, J and clone size were drawn from that table, and D and trimming were deduced from the DNA. This sample has about 29,000 clones, with 89% found just once. CDR3 size: 14 residues. With 5 bases clipped from V and 3 bases from J, the junction kept 7 bases outside the gene matches. Germline values: CDR1 LGHDT, CDR2 YNNKEL (reference sequence). This TCR derives from a human donor in a cohort sampled during active COVID-19. Sequencing input: peripheral blood. The gene calls are TRBV3-1 (or the pseudogene TRBV3-2) and TRBJ2-7; 7 positions match TRBD2. CDR3 sequence (DNA): TGTGCCAGCAGCTCCCGGGACTACCTCTACGAGCAGTACTTC. Protein product: CASSSRDYLYEQYF.